This T cell receptor beta chain was obtained from a study of T cells after yellow fever vaccination. The germline CDR1 and CDR2 sequences are LNHNV and YYDKDF (reference sequence). The CDR3 is 15 residues long. With V trimmed by 3 bases and J by 4 bases, 8 bases remained unmatched. Findings and caveats of the study: There was a small share of clonotypes that showed up in both the CD4 and CD8 compartments.

This clonotype was picked up a small number of times. Its antigen is currently unknown. TCRdb re-called the 5' RACE reads through MiXCR, storing one row per CDR3 protein. The sample records about 120,000 distinct CDR3 sequences, 8% to 10% being singletons. The chain uses TRBV15 and TRBJ1-1; TRBD1 aligns across 7 bases. The receptor comes from a man younger than 35 who received the YFV17D yellow fever vaccine. Sequences were derived from CD8+ T cells sorted from PBMCs, sampled on the day of the yellow fever booster vaccination. The CDR3 reads CATSSDRGLSTEAFF. The CDR3 nucleotides are TGTGCCACCAGCAGTGATAGGGGGCTGAGCACTGAAGCTTTCTTT.